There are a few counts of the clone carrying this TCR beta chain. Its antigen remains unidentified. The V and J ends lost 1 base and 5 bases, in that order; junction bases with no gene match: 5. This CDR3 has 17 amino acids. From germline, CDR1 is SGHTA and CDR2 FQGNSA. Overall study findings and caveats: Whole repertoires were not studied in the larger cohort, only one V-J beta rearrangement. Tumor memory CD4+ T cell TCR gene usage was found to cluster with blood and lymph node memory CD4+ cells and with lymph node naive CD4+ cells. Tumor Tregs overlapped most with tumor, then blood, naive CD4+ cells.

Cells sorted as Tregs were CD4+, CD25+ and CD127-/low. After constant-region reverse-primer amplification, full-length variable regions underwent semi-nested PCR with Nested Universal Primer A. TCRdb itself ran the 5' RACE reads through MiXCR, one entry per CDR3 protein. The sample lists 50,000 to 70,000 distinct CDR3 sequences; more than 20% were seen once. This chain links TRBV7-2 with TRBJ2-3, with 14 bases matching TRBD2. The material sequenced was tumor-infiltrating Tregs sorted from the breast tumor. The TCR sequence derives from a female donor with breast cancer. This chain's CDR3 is CASSLVGTSGSGDTQYF. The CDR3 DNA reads TGTGCCAGCAGCTTAGTCGGGACTAGCGGGAGTGGAGATACGCAGTATTTT.